Shown below are 18 T cell receptor beta chains from a single sample sequenced in a study of T-cell memory formation after mild COVID-19. TCRdb redid the calling of the 5' RACE reads with MiXCR, one entry per CDR3 protein. The table lists 200,000 to 300,000 distinct CDR3 sequences, roughly 10% of them singletons. The sequencing sample was made of PBMCs or a T cell subset sorted from them (not recorded which). These receptors came from a man between 18 and 35 years old who had mild COVID-19 (a few samples of this study predate the infection). Cell type and time point are not known.

The chain recombines TRBV20-1 with TRBJ2-3, with 8 nucleotides matching TRBD1. The CDR3 runs 15 residues. Trimming took 5 bases from V and 4 from J; bases not matched to a gene: 11. Looked up from germline, CDR1 is DFQATT and CDR2 is SNEGSKA (reference sequence). The CDR3 here is CSAPITGQASDTQYF. The DNA of the CDR3 is TGCAGTGCTCCTATCACGGGACAGGCTTCAGATACGCAGTATTTT.

This clonotype was observed at least ten times. The chain recombines TRBV7-9 with TRBJ2-7; 7 bases agree with TRBD2. Germline CDR1 reads SEHNR; CDR2 reads FQNEAQ (reference sequence). Germline trimming cut 4 bases from V and 2 bases from J; bases unmatched to any gene: 2. CDR3 length: 13 residues. For the CDR3, the DNA is TGTGCCAGCAGCTCAGGGAGGGCCTACGAGCAGTACGTC. Translated, it gives CASSSGRAYEQYV.

In its sample, this clonotype was seen many times. The rearrangement joins TRBV10-3 to TRBJ1-4; 8 nucleotides agree with TRBD1. Germline CDR1 is ENHRY and CDR2 is SYGVKD. The CDR3 is 14 amino acids. J lost 5 bases, V lost 6 bases, and 5 bases had no gene match. For the CDR3, the DNA is TGTGCCATCAGACCGGGACAGGACAATGAAAAACTGTTTTTT. It codes for CAIRPGQDNEKLFF.

CDR3 sequence: CASTIQAGAGYGYTF. The CDR3 DNA reads as TGTGCCAGCACCATTCAGGCGGGGGCGGGCTATGGCTACACCTTC. This rearrangement joins TRBV12-3 or TRBV12-4 to TRBJ1-2; tentative D call: TRBD1 (6 bases). V was shortened by 7 bases and J by 4 bases, with 19 bases between the two germline ends. The CDR3 is 15 residues long.

Remarks on this clonotype: One end of the junction fails to match germline, which may point to a read error. The chain combines TRBV7-2 with TRBJ2-5; the D gene is possibly TRBD1 (7 bases). The CDR3 is made up of 13 amino acids. Germline V gene lookup returns CDR1 SGHTA and CDR2 FQGNSA. CDR3 in amino acids: CASSPIPGGPQYF. CDR3 coding DNA: TGTGCAAGCAGCCCTATCCCAGGGGGGCCACAGTACTTC.

V usage is TRBV12-3 or TRBV12-4 and J usage is TRBJ1-1, with D hard to call. The CDR3 runs to 13 residues. Between the trimmed V and J ends, which lost 3 bases and 2 bases, there was a span of 7 bases. CDR3 nucleotides: TGTGCCAGCAGTTTTAATAGAAACACTGAAGCTTTCTTT. Its translation is CASSFNRNTEAFF.

The rearrangement joins TRBV5-1 to TRBJ2-3, with D perhaps matching TRBD1 (5 bases). Germline-derived CDR1 and CDR2 are SGHRS and YFSETQ. CDR3 size: 13 residues. V was pared by 6 bases and J by 4 bases, with 12 bases between. For the CDR3, the DNA is TGCGCCAGCAATTATGGGGCCGCAGATACGCAGTATTTT. As protein: CASNYGAADTQYF.

The table lists this clonotype with many counts. This chain links TRBV27 with TRBJ2-7; D perhaps matches TRBD1 (6 bases). From germline, CDR1 is MNHEY and CDR2 SMNVEV (reference sequence). CDR3 size: 13 residues. V was pared by 6 bases and J by 5 bases, with 14 bases between. In nucleotides, the CDR3 is TGTGCCAGCAGGGGGGCAGCCAACCACGAGCAGTACTTC. Amino acid sequence: CASRGAANHEQYF.

In this sample, this clonotype turned up a few times. The rearrangement joins TRBV5-1 to TRBJ2-7; D ambiguous. The CDR3 totals 12 residues. Trimming pared 8 bases from V and 2 bases from J, leaving 11 bases between. Germline lookup yields CDR1 SGHRS and CDR2 YFSETQ. The CDR3 DNA reads TGCGCCAGACAACAGAATCCCTACGAGCAGTACGTC. Protein: CARQQNPYEQYV.

This clonotype was observed at least ten times. The rearrangement joins TRBV11-2 to TRBJ2-3; D assignment may be TRBD1 or TRBD2 (5 bases each). Germline-derived CDR1 and CDR2 are SGHAT and FQNNGV. Trimming took 5 bases from V and 2 from J, leaving 17 bases between them. This CDR3 region has 16 residues. The CDR3 sequence is CASSRGADTLTDTQYF. CDR3 DNA: TGTGCCAGCAGCCGAGGGGCGGATACTCTCACAGATACGCAGTATTTT. Complete variable domain (other parts from reference TRBV11-2 and TRBJ2-3): EAGVAQSPRYKIIEKRQSVAFWCNPISGHATLYWYQQILGQGPKLLIQFQNNGVVDDSQLPKDRFSAERLKGVDSTLKIQPAKLEDSAVYLCASSRGADTLTDTQYFGPGTRLTVL.

The rearrangement joins TRBV27 to TRBJ2-4; 7 nucleotides align to TRBD1. Germline trimming cut 6 bases from V and 9 bases from J; bases unmatched to any gene: 11. Germline-derived CDR1 and CDR2 are MNHEY and SMNVEV (reference sequence). The CDR3 has 14 residues. The CDR3 is CASRPHFSGGIQYF. The CDR3 nucleotides read TGTGCCAGCAGACCGCATTTCTCAGGGGGCATTCAGTACTTC.

This clonotype has a handful of counts. This could be a read error, since a much larger clone is one nucleotide away. This CDR3 reads CASSLQRSTDTQYF. The CDR3 nucleotides read TGTGCCAGCAGCTTACAGCGGAGCACAGATACGCAGTATTTT. V and J are TRBV7-2 and TRBJ2-3; D is perhaps TRBD2 (5 bases). Germline V CDR1 and CDR2: SGHTA, FQGNSA. The CDR3 extends over 14 amino acids. V gave up 2 bases and J gave up 0 bases, with 6 bases separating them.

This clonotype was counted ten times or more. This chain connects TRBV27 to TRBJ1-2; tentatively, D is TRBD1 (6 bases). Germline lookup yields CDR1 MNHEY and CDR2 SMNVEV (reference sequence). Trimming shortened V by 7 bases and J by 8 bases, and 17 bases separated the two germline ends. The CDR3 length is 13 residues. CDR3 sequence reads: CASKPRGQGGYTF. The CDR3 bases are TGTGCCAGCAAACCACGGGGGCAGGGGGGCTACACCTTC.

Only a few counts were recorded for this clonotype. The rearrangement links TRBV20-1 to TRBJ2-7; the match to TRBD1 covers 7 bases. V was pared by 5 bases and J by 6 bases, with 13 bases of the junction left unmatched. Germline values: CDR1 DFQATT, CDR2 SNEGSKA (reference sequence). This CDR3 is built from 14 residues. For the CDR3, the DNA is TGCAGTGCTGACCACCCGGGACAGAAGTTCGAGCAGTACTTC. Protein product: CSADHPGQKFEQYF.

The chain combines TRBV6-6 with TRBJ2-1, with unresolved D. Germline-derived CDR1 and CDR2 are MNHNY and SVGAGI (reference sequence). V was cut by 5 bases and J by 10 bases, with 9 bases left in between. The CDR3 spans 11 residues. This chain's CDR3 is CASSRGEEQFF. The CDR3 DNA follows: TGTGCCAGCAGTAGAGGAGAGGAGCAGTTCTTC.

Ten or more counts support this clonotype. The genes are TRBV7-3 and TRBJ2-1, with no clear D. Trimming pared 5 bases from V and 4 bases from J, leaving 9 bases between. Germline CDR1 is SGHTA and CDR2 is FQGTGA. The CDR3 sequence is 13 residues long. CDR3 region: CASSQMGYNEQFF. Written as DNA, the CDR3 is TGTGCCAGCAGCCAAATGGGGTACAATGAGCAGTTCTTC.

This clonotype has only a few counts. This chain joins TRBV27 and TRBJ1-2; 7 bases match TRBD1. Trimming at V came to 7 bases and at J to 4 bases, leaving 15 bases not matched to a gene. Germline loops: CDR1 MNHEY, CDR2 SMNVEV (reference sequence). This CDR3 region has 16 residues. The CDR3 nucleotides read TGTGCCAGCACCCCGGGGCAGGGGGAGGCTGTCTATGGCTACACCTTC. It yields the protein CASTPGQGEAVYGYTF.

The rearrangement joins TRBV20-1 to TRBJ2-7, with 10 bases matching TRBD1. The CDR3 has 13 residues. J was trimmed by 6 bases and V by 4 bases; bases with no gene match: 6. Germline V CDR1 and CDR2: DFQATT, SNEGSKA (reference sequence). The CDR3 DNA is TGCAGTGCTATTTCTGGGACAGGGGTCGAGCAGTACTTC. It codes for CSAISGTGVEQYF.